This T cell receptor (beta chain) emerged from a study of identical twins. MiXCR was run by TCRdb on the 5' RACE reads, yielding one entry per CDR3 protein. The sample has about 720,000 distinct CDR3 sequences; 8.6% are singletons. V lost 0 bases and J lost 5; bases outside the gene matches: 7. Germline V CDR1 and CDR2: SGHDT, YYEEEE. The CDR3 loop spans 15 amino acids. Another study also made use of these data, one on yellow fever vaccine responses in identical twins.

This rearrangement joins TRBV5-6 to TRBJ2-5; 7 positions match TRBD2. The receptor comes from a woman aged 18-35 years in good health. The sequenced material came from PBMCs. DNA of the CDR3: TGTGCCAGCAGCTTGGCGACTAGCTGGTATGAGACCCAGTACTTC. It specifies CASSLATSWYETQYF.